These T cell receptor beta chains were read from a single sample in a study of blood T cell repertoires in COVID-19. The data were produced by immunoSEQ multiplex PCR, yet TCRdb's version contains in-frame clones alone and is incomplete. The table records under 250,000 clones, roughly nine tenths of them present only once. Input material: PBMCs or T cells enriched from blood (not recorded which). The receptor set was obtained from a woman under 30 in a cohort exposed to, infected with or recovered from COVID-19 (not recorded which). Each CDR3 is given with its conserved first and last residue. Each record gives: V gene, D gene, clone size, J gene, CDR3 DNA, CDR3 protein. The D gene is left open where the match is weak. Clone size, where shown, is once, few, many, or a class for clones that have expanded.

>TRBV4-2|TRBD2|.|TRBJ2-3
TGTGCCAGCAGGAGGCTTCTAGCGGGCCTGTCGGGCACAGATACGCAGTATTTT
CASRRLLAGLSGTDTQYF
>TRBV27|TRBD1|once|TRBJ2-5
TGTGCCAGCAGTTTTAGCGCCCTCCCAGGGGGAGAGACCCAGTACTTC
CASSFSALPGGETQYF
>TRBV5-6|.|.|TRBJ1-6
TGTGCCAGCAGCCTACTGACGAGGAGGAATTCACCCCTCCACTTT
CASSLLTRRNSPLHF
>TRBV6-5|.|.|TRBJ1-6
TGTGCCAGCACTACCGGGTCCCCGGGGTCTTCACCCCTCCACTTT
CASTTGSPGSSPLHF
>TRBV3-1/TRBV3-2|TRBD2|.|TRBJ2-2
TGTGCCAGCAGCCAAGAATGGATAGCGGGGGGCACCAACACCGGGGAGCTGTTTTTT
CASSQEWIAGGTNTGELFF
>TRBV6-5|.|.|TRBJ1-2
TGTGCCAGCAGAGGGACTACTAACTATGGCTACACCTTC
CASRGTTNYGYTF
>TRBV5-5|TRBD2|.|TRBJ2-3
TGTGCCAGCAGCTTGGCCGTGACTAGCGGGGGGACCGATCGAGATACGCAGTATTTT
CASSLAVTSGGTDRDTQYF
>TRBV27|.|.|TRBJ1-6
TGTGCCAGCAGTTTATTAGGGGATTCGCCTAATTCACCCCTCCACTTT
CASSLLGDSPNSPLHF
>TRBV7-3|.|.|TRBJ1-2
TGTGCCAGCAGCTTAAGTCCGCGGGAGGGCTACACCTTC
CASSLSPREGYTF
>TRBV3-1/TRBV3-2|.|.|TRBJ2-2
TGTGCCAGCAGCCAAGGGTTGGCCAACACCGGGGAGCTGTTTTTT
CASSQGLANTGELFF
>TRBV2|.|.|TRBJ1-5
TGTGCCAGCAGTGACAGTTATAATCAGCCCCAGCATTTT
CASSDSYNQPQHF
>TRBV19|TRBD1|.|TRBJ1-5
TGTGCCAGTACCGGTAGGGGGCTGGATCAGCCCCAGCATTTT
CASTGRGLDQPQHF
>TRBV4-2|TRBD2|.|TRBJ2-2
TGTGCCAGCAGCCAAGGCCTAGCGGACAACACCGGGGAGCTGTTTTTT
CASSQGLADNTGELFF
>TRBV10-3|TRBD1|.|TRBJ2-7
TGTGCCATCAGAGGACAGGGGGCACCCTCCGAGCAGTACTTC
CAIRGQGAPSEQYF
>TRBV4-1|TRBD1|.|TRBJ2-1
TGCGCCAGCAGCCATCCACCGGGACAGGGATACAATGAGCAGTTCTTC
CASSHPPGQGYNEQFF
>TRBV7-9|.|.|TRBJ2-7
TGTGCCAGCAGCTTAGCGAGGAGTAGCTCCTACGAGCAGTACTTC
CASSLARSSSYEQYF
>TRBV30|TRBD1|.|TRBJ1-6
TGTGCCTGGAGCGCCACACAGGGGAATTCACCCCTCCACTTT
CAWSATQGNSPLHF
>TRBV28|.|.|TRBJ1-2
TGTGCCAGCAGCACCACGTCGGGTACACTACCCTATGGCTACACCTTC
CASSTTSGTLPYGYTF
>TRBV13|TRBD2|.|TRBJ2-1
TGTGCCAGCAGCTACACCCTGGGACTAGCGGGGGGGAGCTCCTACAATGAGCAGTTCTTC
CASSYTLGLAGGSSYNEQFF
>TRBV5-1|.|.|TRBJ1-1
TGCGCCAGCAGCTCACGGACAGAGAACACTGAAGCTTTCTTT
CASSSRTENTEAFF
>TRBV2|TRBD1|.|TRBJ1-5
TGTGCCAGCGGAGGACAGGGATCCCGCAATCAGCCCCAGCATTTT
CASGGQGSRNQPQHF
>TRBV29-1|.|.|TRBJ2-7
TGCAGCGTTGTTGCTGCTAGCCAAACCTACGAGCAGTACTTC
CSVVAASQTYEQYF
>TRBV2|TRBD1|.|TRBJ2-7
TGTGCCAGCAGTGCGGACAGGGTCCACGAGCAGTACTTC
CASSADRVHEQYF
>TRBV24-1|TRBD1|.|TRBJ2-2
TGTGCCACCAGTGATTTGACGCAGGGGGCAACCGGGGAGCTGTTTTTT
CATSDLTQGATGELFF